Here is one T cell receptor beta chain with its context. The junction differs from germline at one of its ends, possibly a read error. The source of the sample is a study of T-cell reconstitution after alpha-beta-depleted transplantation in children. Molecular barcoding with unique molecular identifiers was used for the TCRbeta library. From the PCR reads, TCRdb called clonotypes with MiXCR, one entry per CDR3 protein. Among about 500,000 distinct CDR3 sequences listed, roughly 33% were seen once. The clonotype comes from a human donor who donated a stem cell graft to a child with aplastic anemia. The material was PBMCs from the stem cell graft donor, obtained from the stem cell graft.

The CDR3 bases are TGCTGTGCTAGAGCCCGGACTAGCGGGAGTTTTGGGAATGAGCAGTTCTTC. Translation: CCARARTSGSFGNEQFF. The rearrangement links TRBV20-1 to TRBJ2-1; 13 bases align to TRBD2. Germline loops: CDR1 DFQATT, CDR2 SNEGSKA (reference sequence). The CDR3 consists of 17 residues.